This T cell receptor beta chain is drawn from a study of cytomegalovirus exposure and HLA in healthy donors. Study-wide points: Solely CMV serostatus was available to characterize immune exposure. Some V segments could not be told apart, so they were left out, TRBV6-2 and TRBV6-3 among them. While the bulk of TCR sequences proved rare, some public TCRs turned up in many donors. Per published reports, the classifier diagnosed cytomegalovirus status with high specificity and sensitivity.

The germline CDR1 and CDR2 sequences are GTSNPN and SVGIG (reference sequence). J was trimmed by 2 bases and V by 1 base; bases with no gene match: 8. CDR3 size: 15 residues. 60 Vbeta and 13 Jbeta primers were used in PCR. Sequencing was performed with immunoSEQ multiplex PCR; in TCRdb, only in-frame clones are kept and a portion is missing. The sample contains hundreds of thousands of clones, approximately 84% of which appear only once. A note on this clone: As yet, its antigen is unknown.

This clonotype was sampled from a woman in her thirties or forties in good health and CMV-seronegative. The V and J genes are TRBV30 and TRBJ2-7; 7 bases agree with TRBD2. Material: PBMCs. CDR3 coding DNA: TGTGCCTGGAGTGCAGTTGGGAGGGGCGCCTACGAGCAGTACTTC. The encoded protein is CAWSAVGRGAYEQYF. Drawing the rest from reference TRBV30 and TRBJ2-7, the complete variable domain is SQTIHQWPATLVQPVGSPLSLECTVEGTSNPNLYWYRQAAGRGLQLLFYSVGIGQISSEVPQNLSASRPQDRQFILSSKKLLLSDSGFYLCAWSAVGRGAYEQYFGPGTRLTVT.